Presented here are 14 T cell receptor beta chains from one specimen sequenced in a study of blood T cell repertoires in COVID-19. This table comes from immunoSEQ multiplex PCR, and its TCRdb copy is limited to in-frame clones, with some not included. This table has about 140,000 clones, approximately 81% appearing once. The sample comprised PBMCs or T cells enriched from blood (not recorded which). These receptors came from a man aged 35 to 55 with acute COVID-19.

The chain combines TRBV4-1 with TRBJ1-3; D is ambiguous. V was clipped by 1 base and J by 1 base, with 11 bases between them. Germline-derived CDR1 and CDR2 are MGHRA and YSYEKL. The CDR3 is 16 amino acids. The CDR3 sequence is CASSQVMTGSGNTIYF. Here the CDR3 DNA reads TGCGCCAGCAGCCAAGTAATGACGGGATCTGGAAACACCATATATTTT.

The table lists this clone with a count of one. CDR3 region: CASSSGTGGFGGELFF. The CDR3 DNA sequence: TGTGCCAGCAGCTCCGGGACAGGGGGATTTGGCGGGGAGCTGTTTTTT. This chain connects TRBV7-9 to TRBJ2-2; 11 positions agree with TRBD1. The CDR3 totals 16 residues. CDR1 and CDR2 (germline): SEHNR, FQNEAQ (reference sequence). The V and J ends lost 4 bases and 7 bases, in that order; junction bases with no gene match: 8.

The chain combines TRBV30 with TRBJ2-3, with 7 bases that match TRBD1. Germline lookup yields CDR1 GTSNPN and CDR2 SVGIG (reference sequence). The CDR3 contains 13 residues. V lost 7 bases and J lost 1; bases outside the gene matches: 5. CDR3 bases: TGTGCCTCGACAGGGTCGGGCACAGATACGCAGTATTTT. This codes for CASTGSGTDTQYF. The complete variable domain, with remaining parts taken from reference TRBV30 and TRBJ2-3, reads SQTIHQWPATLVQPVGSPLSLECTVEGTSNPNLYWYRQAAGRGLQLLFYSVGIGQISSEVPQNLSASRPQDRQFILSSKKLLLSDSGFYLCASTGSGTDTQYFGPGTRLTVL.

V gene TRBV19 combines with J gene TRBJ2-1; D perhaps matches TRBD1 (5 bases). The CDR3 runs 13 residues. Germline V gene data show CDR1 as LNHDA and CDR2 as SQIVND (reference sequence). The V gene lost 5 bases and the J gene lost 0 bases, with 5 bases spanning the gap. The chain's CDR3 is CASSQGSYNEQFF. CDR3 bases: TGTGCCAGTAGTCAGGGCTCCTACAATGAGCAGTTCTTC.

The rearrangement joins TRBV27 to TRBJ2-2, with D possibly being TRBD2 (5 bases). In germline, CDR1 is MNHEY, CDR2 SMNVEV (reference sequence). Trimming cost V 1 base and J 6 bases, with 9 bases left between them. The CDR3 runs to 14 residues. The CDR3 here is CASSLFLASGELFF. The CDR3 DNA is TGTGCCAGCAGTTTATTCCTAGCTTCCGGGGAGCTGTTTTTT.

V is TRBV19 and J is TRBJ1-4, with D unresolved. Germline CDR1 LNHDA, CDR2 SQIVND (reference sequence). The V end lost 7 bases, the J end lost 0 bases, and 12 bases lay between the germline ends. The CDR3 covers 15 residues. The CDR3 DNA reads as TGTGCCAGTACCTCGTCTATTGCAACTAATGAAAAACTGTTTTTT. Protein sequence: CASTSSIATNEKLFF.

J is TRBJ2-7 and V is TRBV3-1 (or the pseudogene TRBV3-2), with TRBD1 as a possible D gene (6 bases). The CDR3 length is 16 residues. CDR1 is LGHDT and CDR2 is YNNKEL in the germline V gene (reference sequence). Trimming cost V 1 base and J 2 bases, with 15 bases left between them. CDR3 residues: CASSQGLSGGAYEQYF. The CDR3 DNA sequence: TGTGCCAGCAGCCAAGGCCTAAGTGGGGGCGCCTACGAGCAGTACTTC.

This clone was observed a few times. V usage is TRBV28 and J usage is TRBJ1-1; weak D call: TRBD1 (5 bases). Trimming removed 4 bases from V and 3 bases from J, with 12 bases in between. In germline, CDR1 is MDHEN, CDR2 SYDVKM. The CDR3 spans 14 residues. This CDR3 reads CASSSPWTYTEAFF. The CDR3 nucleotides read TGTGCCAGCAGTTCTCCTTGGACATACACTGAAGCTTTCTTT.

The chain links TRBV5-1 to TRBJ2-2; D is perhaps TRBD1 (6 bases). The CDR3 spans 15 residues. V dropped 0 bases and J dropped 3 bases, with 9 bases sitting between them. Germline-derived CDR1 and CDR2 are SGHRS and YFSETQ. CDR3 residues: CASSLVQGYTGELFF. DNA for the CDR3: TGCGCCAGCAGCTTGGTACAGGGATACACCGGGGAGCTGTTTTTT.

This clone was seen a few times. This chain links TRBV12-3 or TRBV12-4 with TRBJ2-2; TRBD1 is a possible D gene (6 bases). The ends were cut back, 6 bases at V and 5 bases at J, with 10 bases in the middle. The CDR3 is 13 amino acids. The CDR3 loop is CASRSTGTGELFF. CDR3 DNA sequence: TGTGCCAGCAGGTCCACAGGGACCGGGGAGCTGTTTTTT.

V usage is TRBV30 and J usage is TRBJ2-2, with D uncertain. V lost 1 base and J lost 1, with 4 bases in between. There are 13 residues in the CDR3. Per germline, CDR1 GTSNPN and CDR2 SVGIG (reference sequence). CDR3 sequence reads: CAWSDMNTGELFF. CDR3 nucleotides: TGTGCCTGGAGTGACATGAACACCGGGGAGCTGTTTTTT.

The chain has TRBV28 and TRBJ1-5, with TRBD1 as a possible D gene (6 bases). This CDR3 comprises 16 residues. V lost 2 bases, J lost 7 bases, and 18 bases lay in between. CDR1 is MDHEN, CDR2 SYDVKM, per germline. The CDR3 protein is CASSLGGTGLEQPQHF. The CDR3 nucleotides read TGTGCCAGCAGTTTAGGGGGAACAGGGTTGGAGCAGCCCCAGCATTTT.

This rearrangement joins TRBV28 to TRBJ1-5, with 8 bases lining up with TRBD1. The V gene's germline CDR1 is MDHEN and CDR2 SYDVKM. With V trimmed by 6 bases and J by 2 bases, 3 bases remained unmatched. The CDR3 spans 14 residues. In DNA form, the CDR3 reads TGTGCCAGCAGCCTGGACAGGGGCAATCAGCCCCAGCATTTT. It codes for CASSLDRGNQPQHF.

CDR3 sequence (DNA): TGTGCCAGCAGCTGGACTAGCGGTGGAGATACGCAGTATTTT. The encoded protein is CASSWTSGGDTQYF. This sequence joins TRBV27 and TRBJ2-3; TRBD2 agrees at 10 bases. V was pared by 6 bases and J by 5 bases, with 5 bases of the junction left unmatched. Germline V gene lookup returns CDR1 MNHEY and CDR2 SMNVEV (reference sequence). There are 14 residues in the CDR3.